Included here is one T cell receptor beta chain sequence, with context. What it recognizes is unknown. J gave up 6 bases and V 0 bases, and 8 bases lay outside the gene matches. Germline CDR1 LNHNV, CDR2 YYDKDF (reference sequence). The CDR3 contains 16 residues. The time point is: blood 4 weeks post-SBRT, at nephrectomy. Treatment indicated: 15 Gy SBRT to primary tumor, nephrectomy 4 weeks later. Blood was sampled at baseline, 2 weeks and 4 weeks after SBRT. This sample is part of a study of radiation and T cells in renal cell carcinoma. Study-wide findings and caveats: Baseline intratumoral clonotype presence is unknown without pretreatment biopsies. Top tumor clonotypes rose in blood 2 weeks post-radiation, then contracted.

Sequenced by immunoSEQ multiplex PCR; TCRdb stores in-frame clones only, minus some. The sample consists of some 81,000 clones, roughly nine tenths of them appearing once. Here the sequenced sample was blood, taken from a patient whose treatment included radiotherapy and nephrectomy. This clonotype was obtained from a woman between 65 and 79 years old with renal cell carcinoma. The V and J genes are TRBV15 and TRBJ1-2; 9 nucleotides agree with TRBD1. CDR3 nucleotide sequence: TGTGCCACCAGCAGAGATTGGCCGGGACAGGGAAATGGCTACACCTTC. As protein: CATSRDWPGQGNGYTF.